One and the same sample provided the 23 T cell receptor beta chains below, sequenced in a study of CD8+CD57+ T cells in acquired aplastic anemia (dated by TCRdb to 2017 to 2018). Sequenced using an Illumina HiSeq 2000. Genomic DNA was used as template for profiling of TCR beta VDJ combinations and CDR3 sequences. TCRdb itself trimmed the public reads at Q25 with fastp, ran MiXCR and retained productive beta chains. Entries that share a CDR3 protein sequence are merged under the most common genes and DNA. The sample table lists about 81,000 distinct CDR3 sequences, 40% to 50% of them with a count of one. Roughly 70% of the sample goes to the ten largest clones. The sequenced sample was sorted CD4+, CD8+, or CD8+CD57+ T cells (not recorded which) from PBMCs. These receptors were collected from a human donor in good health, serving as a control.

This clonotype was detected only a few times. Because it lacks the conserved phenylalanine or tryptophan at the end, this CDR3 is likely a read error. The chain uses TRBV25-1 and TRBJ2-1; TRBD2 matches at 9 bases. The CDR3 totals 16 residues. V lost 6 bases, J lost 8 bases, and 14 bases stayed unmatched. Germline CDR1 and CDR2: MGHDK and SYGVNS. This chain's CDR3 is CASSMGLAGGRDEQFL. As DNA, the CDR3 is TGTGCCAGCAGCATGGGTCTGGCGGGAGGGCGAGATGAGCAGTTCCTC.

This clonotype occurred many times. In DNA form, the CDR3 reads TGTGCCAGCAGTTACTCTTCCGGGACAGGGGATGGCTACACCTTC. Translation gives CASSYSSGTGDGYTF. This sequence joins TRBV6-5 and TRBJ1-2, with TRBD1 identical over 10 bases. The CDR3 spans 15 residues. In germline, CDR1 is MNHEY, CDR2 SVGAGI. J was trimmed by 6 bases and V by 0 bases; bases with no gene match: 4.

This clonotype has a count of ten or more. This CDR3 reads CASSESLSYEQYF. The CDR3 DNA follows: TGCGCCAGCAGTGAGTCCCTCTCCTACGAGCAGTACTTC. This chain uses TRBV10-2 with TRBJ2-7, with D unresolved. The ends were cut back, 0 bases at V and 0 bases at J, with 3 bases in the middle. Germline lookup yields CDR1 WSHSY and CDR2 SAAADI. CDR3 length: 13 residues.

This clonotype showed up just once. The chain couples TRBV19 to TRBJ2-6, with D perhaps matching TRBD2 (7 bases). The V end lost 7 bases, the J end lost 4 bases, and 17 bases lay between the germline ends. Germline loops: CDR1 LNHDA, CDR2 SQIVND (reference sequence). The CDR3 has 16 amino acids. The CDR3 DNA sequence: TGTGCCAGTAACGGGGGGCAGGCCTTCGGGGCCAACGTCCTGACTTTC. Protein: CASNGGQAFGANVLTF.

This clonotype was seen repeatedly, ten times or more. V is TRBV19 and J is TRBJ1-1; no definite D call. The V end lost 5 bases, the J end lost 7 bases, and 17 bases lay between the germline ends. CDR1 and CDR2 (germline): LNHDA, SQIVND (reference sequence). The CDR3 has 14 amino acids. The CDR3 DNA is TGTGCCAGTAGTTTGAACACCGAGATCGATGAAGCTTTCTTT. Protein sequence: CASSLNTEIDEAFF. Together with reference TRBV19 and TRBJ1-1, the CDR3 gives the full variable domain: DGGITQSPKYLFRKEGQNVTLSCEQNLNHDAMYWYRQDPGQGLRLIYYSQIVNDFQKGDIAEGYSVSREKKESFPLTVTSAQKNPTAFYLCASSLNTEIDEAFFGQGTRLTVV.

There are many counts of this clonotype. V usage is TRBV5-5 and J usage is TRBJ1-5, with TRBD1 as a possible D gene (5 bases). Trimming left V 2 bases short and J 1 base short, with 10 bases between. Looked up from germline, CDR1 is SGHKS and CDR2 is YYEKEE (reference sequence). The CDR3 contains 15 residues. The DNA for the CDR3 is TGTGCCAGCAGCTTCCAGGGTAGGAGCAATCAGCCCCAGCATTTT. This translates into CASSFQGRSNQPQHF.

This CDR3 is CASSIGSGATDTQYF. For the CDR3, the DNA is TGTGCCAGTAGTATCGGGTCAGGTGCCACAGATACGCAGTATTTT. This sequence joins TRBV19 and TRBJ2-3; D gene ambiguous. The ends were cut back, 3 bases at V and 2 bases at J, with 12 bases in the middle. CDR1 is LNHDA and CDR2 is SQIVND in the germline V gene (reference sequence). This CDR3 spans 15 amino acids. The whole variable domain, filled in from reference TRBV19 and TRBJ2-3, reads DGGITQSPKYLFRKEGQNVTLSCEQNLNHDAMYWYRQDPGQGLRLIYYSQIVNDFQKGDIAEGYSVSREKKESFPLTVTSAQKNPTAFYLCASSIGSGATDTQYFGPGTRLTVL.

In regard to this clonotype: One base away lies a much larger clone, so this may be a sequencing read error. The rearrangement links TRBV20-1 to TRBJ2-1; TRBD2 aligns across 7 bases. Germline CDR1 DFQATT, CDR2 SNEGSKA (reference sequence). This CDR3 spans 15 amino acids. Germline trimming cut 6 bases from V and 6 bases from J; bases unmatched to any gene: 14. The chain's CDR3 is CSAKPGTNWGNEQFF. Here the CDR3 DNA reads TGCAGTGCAAAACCGGGGACTAACTGGGGCAATGAGCAGTTCTTC.

The chain joins TRBV25-1 to TRBJ1-1, with D possibly being TRBD1 (6 bases). Germline V gives CDR1 MGHDK, CDR2 SYGVNS. The CDR3 contains 14 residues. V lost 5 bases and J lost 1, with 11 bases in between. CDR3 protein: CASSYRTANTEAFF. CDR3 DNA: TGTGCCAGCAGTTATCGGACAGCGAACACTGAAGCTTTCTTT.

V gene TRBV10-3 combines with J gene TRBJ2-1, with a possible D match to TRBD1 (5 bases). This CDR3 contains 13 residues. Between the trimmed V and J ends, which lost 3 bases and 4 bases, there was a span of 7 bases. CDR1 and CDR2 from the germline V gene are ENHRY and SYGVKD. The CDR3 bases are TGTGCCATCAGTGATCGACAGTACAATGAGCAGTTCTTC. It translates to CAISDRQYNEQFF.

V and J are TRBV6-1 and TRBJ1-5, with TRBD1 matching 9 bases. V shed 2 bases, J shed 0 bases, and the junction held 5 bases outside the gene matches. The CDR3 is made up of 17 amino acids. Germline CDR1 and CDR2: MNHNS and SASEGT. Written as DNA, the CDR3 is TGTGCCAGCAGTGAAAGGGACAGGGATTATAGCAATCAGCCCCAGCATTTT. Translation gives CASSERDRDYSNQPQHF.

This clonotype came up many times. The chain recombines TRBV29-1 with TRBJ2-2, with D tentatively TRBD2 (6 bases). Germline CDR1 SQVTM, CDR2 ANQGSEA. Trimming removed 7 bases at V and 6 bases at J, with 18 bases between. This CDR3 is 14 amino acids long. The CDR3 is CSALSGTGSGELFF. The DNA of the CDR3 is TGCAGCGCCCTTAGCGGCACGGGCTCCGGGGAGCTGTTTTTT.

This chain connects TRBV10-3 to TRBJ1-3, with D possibly matching TRBD1 (5 bases). The germline V and J ends were trimmed by 6 bases and 9 bases, with 9 bases remaining between them. This CDR3 comprises 11 residues. From germline, CDR1 is ENHRY and CDR2 SYGVKD. The DNA of the CDR3 is TGTGCCATCAGGGCGGGGACCACCATATATTTT. It encodes CAIRAGTTIYF.

The chain combines TRBV7-9 with TRBJ1-4; D remains unclear. The CDR3 runs 12 residues. Trimming shortened V by 3 bases and J by 7 bases, and 6 bases separated the two germline ends. Looked up from germline, CDR1 is SEHNR and CDR2 is FQNEAQ (reference sequence). This chain's CDR3 is CASSLTFEKLFF. DNA of the CDR3: TGTGCCAGCAGCTTGACATTTGAAAAACTGTTTTTT. Drawing the rest from reference TRBV7-9 and TRBJ1-4, the complete variable domain is DTGVSQNPRHKITKRGQNVTFRCDPISEHNRLYWYRQTLGQGPEFLTYFQNEAQLEKSRLLSDRFSAERPKGSFSTLEIQRTEQGDSAMYLCASSLTFEKLFFGSGTQLSVL.

The chain combines TRBV29-1 with TRBJ2-7, with D possibly matching TRBD2 (5 bases). V was pared by 1 base and J by 6 bases, with 13 bases between. Germline-derived CDR1 and CDR2 are SQVTM and ANQGSEA. CDR3 size: 13 residues. CDR3: CSVEVSRTSEQYF. The DNA for the CDR3 is TGCAGCGTTGAAGTATCGCGTACTAGCGAGCAGTACTTC.

In this sample, this clonotype turned up many times. The rearrangement links TRBV6-5 to TRBJ1-6, with 8 bases fitting TRBD1. The CDR3 runs 14 residues. CDR1 MNHEY and CDR2 SVGAGI come from the germline V gene. V lost 4 bases, J lost 8 bases, and 4 bases stayed unmatched. CDR3 residues: CASSSGQGHSPLHF. Here the CDR3 DNA reads TGTGCCAGCAGTTCCGGACAGGGACATTCACCCCTCCACTTT.

This clonotype has a single count. With a much larger clone just one base away, this may be a read error. The chain has TRBV9 and TRBJ2-1; TRBD1 matches at 7 bases. This CDR3 comprises 12 residues. Germline V gene sequence: CDR1 SGDLS, CDR2 YYNGEE. The CDR3 reads CASSPGGDEQSF. The CDR3 DNA sequence: TGTGCCAGCAGCCCAGGGGGAGATGAGCAGTCCTTC.

The sample holds a few counts of this clonotype. A much larger clone sits a single nucleotide away, making a read error possible. The chain recombines TRBV2 with TRBJ2-5; D unresolved. Trimming removed 8 bases from V and 5 bases from J, with 9 bases in between. CDR1 and CDR2 (germline): SNHLY, FYNNEI. CDR3 length: 11 amino acids. CDR3 residues: CASAIDETQYF. CDR3 DNA: TGTGCCAGCGCCATAGATGAGACCCAGTACTTC.

This clonotype was recorded a few times. The rearrangement links TRBV2 to TRBJ1-4; D may be TRBD1 (6 bases). Germline V gene lookup returns CDR1 SNHLY and CDR2 FYNNEI. The V end lost 11 bases, the J end lost 5 bases, and 15 bases lay between the germline ends. The CDR3 has 13 amino acids. CDR3: CAGKGGTNEKLFF. The CDR3 DNA sequence: TGTGCCGGCAAAGGGGGAACCAATGAAAAACTGTTTTTT. Based on the CDR3 plus reference TRBV2 and TRBJ1-4, the full variable domain is EPEVTQTPSHQVTQMGQEVILRCVPISNHLYFYWYRQILGQKVEFLVSFYNNEISEKSEIFDDQFSVERPDGSNFTLKIRSTKLEDSAMYFCAGKGGTNEKLFFGSGTQLSVL.

Points on this clonotype: A much larger clone is a single base away; this may be a read error. The rearrangement uses TRBV20-1 and TRBJ1-2; no reliable D call. This CDR3 spans 13 amino acids. CDR1 DFQATT and CDR2 SNEGSKA come from the germline V gene (reference sequence). In nucleotides, the CDR3 is TGCAGTGCTAGGTCTCGGGAAAACTATGGCTGCACCTTC. Amino acids: CSARSRENYGCTF.

J is TRBJ1-1 and V is TRBV12-3 or TRBV12-4; no clear D gene. The CDR3 has 12 residues. Trimming pared 5 bases from V and 1 base from J, leaving 5 bases between. CDR3 region: CASSVANTEAFF. DNA of the CDR3: TGTGCCAGCAGTGTCGCGAACACTGAAGCTTTCTTT.

The J gene is TRBJ1-2, the V gene TRBV2, with 7 nucleotides matching TRBD1. This CDR3 contains 15 residues. Per the germline V gene, CDR1 is SNHLY and CDR2 is FYNNEI. V trimming: 5 bases; J trimming: 4 bases; junction bases outside the gene matches: 10. The CDR3: CASSLQGPILYGYTF. For the CDR3, the DNA is TGTGCCAGCAGTTTACAGGGGCCCATACTCTATGGCTACACCTTC.

The V gene is TRBV4-1, the J gene TRBJ2-1, with D unresolved. V dropped 1 base and J dropped 5 bases, with 15 bases sitting between them. This CDR3 spans 16 amino acids. Germline assignment: CDR1 MGHRA and CDR2 YSYEKL. The CDR3 sequence is CASSQAPVSMNNEQFF. Written as DNA, the CDR3 is TGCGCCAGCAGCCAAGCCCCCGTGAGTATGAACAATGAGCAGTTCTTC.